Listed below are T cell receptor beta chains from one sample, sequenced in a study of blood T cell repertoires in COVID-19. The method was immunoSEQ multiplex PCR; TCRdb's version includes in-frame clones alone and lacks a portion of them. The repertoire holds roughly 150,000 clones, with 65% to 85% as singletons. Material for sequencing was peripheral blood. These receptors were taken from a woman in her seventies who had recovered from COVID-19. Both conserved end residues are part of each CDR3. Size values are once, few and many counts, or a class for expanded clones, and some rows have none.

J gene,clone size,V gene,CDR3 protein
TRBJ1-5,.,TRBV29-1,CSVSMAVDQPQHF
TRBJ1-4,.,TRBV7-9,CASSNIRGSGNEKLFF
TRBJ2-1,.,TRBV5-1,CASSDQGGPYNEQFF
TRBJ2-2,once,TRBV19,CASSPTGPVTGELFF
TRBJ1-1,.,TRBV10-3,CAISARGTSEAFF
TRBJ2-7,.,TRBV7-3,CASSLRDRGEQYF
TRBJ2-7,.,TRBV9,CASSVDPLAATYEQYF
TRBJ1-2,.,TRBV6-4,CVAGTGYTF
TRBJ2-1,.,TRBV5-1,CASSLAGAGGPNEQFF
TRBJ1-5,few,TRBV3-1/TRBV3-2,CASSQGQKQPQHF
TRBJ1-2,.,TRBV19,CASRRTTGAYGYTF
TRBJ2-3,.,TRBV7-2,CASSLGGASGSTDTQYF
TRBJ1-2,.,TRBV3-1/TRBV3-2,CASSPTRQGRFTF
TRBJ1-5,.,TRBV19,CASSAPGTSSFWEQPQHF
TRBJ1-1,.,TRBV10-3,CAISGFKGTEAFF
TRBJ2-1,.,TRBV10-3,CAISEFSGGGNEQFF
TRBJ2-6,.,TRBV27,CASSLGLTAGANVLTF
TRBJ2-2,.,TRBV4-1,CASSQGPAGAAGELFF
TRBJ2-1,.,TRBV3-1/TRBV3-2,CASSKHQRGSYNEQFF
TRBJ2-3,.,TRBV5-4,CASSSPTGGIADTQYF
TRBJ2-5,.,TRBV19,CATAGTGVPQETQYF
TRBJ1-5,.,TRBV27,CASFLVMIPNQPQHF
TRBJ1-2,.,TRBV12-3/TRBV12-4,CASSSSVYGYTF
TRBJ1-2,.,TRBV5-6,CASGRRYGYTF
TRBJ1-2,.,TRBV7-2,CASILRTATYGYTF
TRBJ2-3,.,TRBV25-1,CASSDFTSHF
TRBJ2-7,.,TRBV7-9,CASSLEAGMGSYEQYF
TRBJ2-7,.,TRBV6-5,CASGPWTSGTHEQYF
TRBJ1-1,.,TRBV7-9,CASSLVWVGLTRDTEAFF
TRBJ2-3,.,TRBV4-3,CASSHPGPSGVETDTQYF
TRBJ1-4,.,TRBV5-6,CASSSRQGENEKLFF
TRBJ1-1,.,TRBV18,CASSSGGGTEAFF
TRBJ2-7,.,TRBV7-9,CASSPRGSKRYEQYF
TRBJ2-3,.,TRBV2,CASIRGGGTDTQYF
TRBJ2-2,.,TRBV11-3,CASSPPGQGNTGELFF
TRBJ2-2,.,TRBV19,CASSMGLAGNTGELFF
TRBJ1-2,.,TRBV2,CASTQGYGYTF
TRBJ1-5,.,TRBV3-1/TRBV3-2,CASSQDLSQPQHF
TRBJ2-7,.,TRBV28,CASITGRGYEQYF
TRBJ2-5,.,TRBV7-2,CASSNYRVQETQYF
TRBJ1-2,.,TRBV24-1,CATSDPRVGLYGYTF
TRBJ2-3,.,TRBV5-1,CASSTLESPTDTQYF
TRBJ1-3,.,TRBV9,CASSVDPLVSGNTIYF
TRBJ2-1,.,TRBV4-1,CASSQAGASGTNEQFF
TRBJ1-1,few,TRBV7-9,CASSLDMNTEAFF
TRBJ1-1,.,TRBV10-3,CAISGSPGDTTNTEAFF
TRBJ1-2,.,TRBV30,CAWSRPGVDYGYTF
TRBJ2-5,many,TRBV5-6,CASSADRGGRTQYF
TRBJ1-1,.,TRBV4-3,CASSQVSGTEAFF
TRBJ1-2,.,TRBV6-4,CASSDFVPRQRANYGYTF